This TCR beta chain comes out of a study of stem cell transplantation in POMP-related autoinflammatory disease. The table came from immunoSEQ multiplex PCR; TCRdb's copy has only in-frame clones and leaves some out. The sample consists of some 68,000 clones, roughly 90% of them appearing once. V lost 3 bases and J 5 bases, leaving 13 bases between the germline ends. CDR1 is MNHEY, CDR2 SMNVEV, per germline (reference sequence). The CDR3 has 14 residues. As for this clone: The target antigen is unknown.

Study outcomes and limitations: Patients with PRAID showed a restricted number of unique TRB V-J gene pairings.

This chain connects TRBV27 to TRBJ2-5, with D possibly TRBD1 on 5 matching bases. This sample comprised CD4+ T cells from PBMCs, obtained after stem cell transplantation. This receptor was taken from a human patient with POMP-related autoinflammation and immune dysregulation (PRAID). T cells may partly derive from the graft donor. CDR3 sequence: CASSLYAQVETQYF. Here the CDR3 DNA reads TGTGCCAGCAGTTTGTATGCACAGGTCGAGACCCAGTACTTC.